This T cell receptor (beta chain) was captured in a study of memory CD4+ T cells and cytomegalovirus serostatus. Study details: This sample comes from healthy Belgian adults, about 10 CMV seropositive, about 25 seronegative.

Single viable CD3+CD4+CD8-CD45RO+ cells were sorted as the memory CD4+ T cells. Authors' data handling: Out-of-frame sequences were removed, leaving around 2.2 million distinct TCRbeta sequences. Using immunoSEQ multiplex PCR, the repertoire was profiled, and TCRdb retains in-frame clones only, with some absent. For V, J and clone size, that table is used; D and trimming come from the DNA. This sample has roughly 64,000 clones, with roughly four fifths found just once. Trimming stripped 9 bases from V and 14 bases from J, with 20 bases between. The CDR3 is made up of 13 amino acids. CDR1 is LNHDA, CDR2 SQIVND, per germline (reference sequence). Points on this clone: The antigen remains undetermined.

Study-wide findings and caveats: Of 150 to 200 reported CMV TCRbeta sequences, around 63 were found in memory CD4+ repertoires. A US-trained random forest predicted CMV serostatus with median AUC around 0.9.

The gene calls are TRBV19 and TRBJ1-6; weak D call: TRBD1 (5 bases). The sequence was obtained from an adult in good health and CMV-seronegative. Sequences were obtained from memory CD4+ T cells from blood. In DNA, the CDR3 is TGTGCCAGCCGAGGGACGGACCTATCGTCCCTCCACTTT. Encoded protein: CASRGTDLSSLHF. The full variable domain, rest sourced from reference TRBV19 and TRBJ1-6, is DGGITQSPKYLFRKEGQNVTLSCEQNLNHDAMYWYRQDPGQGLRLIYYSQIVNDFQKGDIAEGYSVSREKKESFPLTVTSAQKNPTAFYLCASRGTDLSSLHFGNGTRLTVT.